These T cell receptor beta chains were read from a single sample in a study of cytomegalovirus exposure and HLA in healthy donors. Using immunoSEQ multiplex PCR, the repertoire was profiled, and TCRdb retains in-frame clones only, with some absent. The sample has under 40,000 clones; around nine tenths are singletons. Sequencing was done on a sample of PBMCs. These TCRs come from a woman in her late teens or twenties in good health and CMV-seronegative. Both conserved end residues are part of each CDR3. A D gene is named only where the DNA matches it firmly. Where a row states a size, it is once, few, many or the class of an expanded clone; other rows omit it.

clone_size	v_call	j_call	d_call	cdr3_nt	cdr3_aa
.	TRBV19	TRBJ2-2	TRBD2	TGTGCCAGTAGTTTTCAGGGACTAGCGGGAGTCCTTCGTCCCTCCCCCGGGGAGCTGTTTTTT	CASSFQGLAGVLRPSPGELFF
.	TRBV6-5	TRBJ2-7	TRBD1	TGTGCCAGCAGTTACTCGGGGCAGGGGGCTTACGAGCAGTACTTC	CASSYSGQGAYEQYF
.	TRBV9	TRBJ2-1	TRBD2	TGTGCCAGCAGCGTAGGGGGGAGGGACAATGAGCAGTTCTTC	CASSVGGRDNEQFF
.	TRBV14	TRBJ2-3	.	TGTGCCAGCAGCCAACTCCGGGGGGCGAGCACAGATACGCAGTATTTT	CASSQLRGASTDTQYF
.	TRBV30	TRBJ2-7	.	TGTGCCTGGAACCGGGGTCTCTACGAGCAGTACTTC	CAWNRGLYEQYF
.	TRBV29-1	TRBJ1-5	.	TGCAGCGTTGGGCTAGGGGCTGGCAATCAGCCCCAGCATTTT	CSVGLGAGNQPQHF
.	TRBV6-6	TRBJ1-5	.	TGTGCCAGCAGTTACATCGTTTCGGGTCAGCCCCAGCATTTT	CASSYIVSGQPQHF
few	TRBV7-8	TRBJ1-5	.	TGTGCCAGCAGCTTAGCGGGACATTATAGCAATCAGCCCCAGCATTTT	CASSLAGHYSNQPQHF
.	TRBV15	TRBJ2-7	TRBD2	TGTGCCACCAGCGGCCGGACTAGCGGGAGATTGCCCTACGAGCAGTACTTC	CATSGRTSGRLPYEQYF
.	TRBV28	TRBJ1-6	TRBD1	TGTGCCAGCATTCGACAGGGGGCATATTCACCCCTCCACTTT	CASIRQGAYSPLHF
.	TRBV4-1	TRBJ1-1	.	TGCGCCAGCAGCCAAGATGCGGGGGAAGGGGCCACTGAAGCTTTCTTT	CASSQDAGEGATEAFF
.	TRBV6-4	TRBJ2-3	.	TGTGCCAGCAGTAGCGGGAGCACAGATACGCAGTATTTT	CASSSGSTDTQYF
.	TRBV5-1	TRBJ2-7	TRBD2	TGCGCCAGCGCCTGGACTAGCGGGAACGGCGAGCAGTACTTC	CASAWTSGNGEQYF
.	TRBV28	TRBJ1-1	.	TGTGCAAGTTGTTTGGGGTCTCGGACAGCCCCTGAAGCTTTCTTT	CASCLGSRTAPEAFF
.	TRBV11-2	TRBJ2-5	TRBD1	TGTGCCAGCAGCCGCACCGGGACAGCCCAAGAGACCCAGTACTTC	CASSRTGTAQETQYF
.	TRBV15	TRBJ1-2	.	TGTGCCACCAGCAGAGACCCCCCAGGGTTATTCTATGGCTACACCTTC	CATSRDPPGLFYGYTF
.	TRBV18	TRBJ2-1	.	TGTGCCAGCTCACCCGGGACTGGAAACAATGAGCAGTTCTTC	CASSPGTGNNEQFF
.	TRBV7-9	TRBJ2-7	TRBD2	TGTGCCAGCAGCCCCAAGACTAGCGGAGCGAGCTCCTACGAGCAGTACTTC	CASSPKTSGASSYEQYF
.	TRBV5-1	TRBJ1-1	TRBD1	TGCGCCAGCAGCCCTCAGACAGGGGGTGACACTGAAGCTTTCTTT	CASSPQTGGDTEAFF
.	TRBV28	TRBJ2-7	TRBD2	TGTGCCAGCAGGCTGGACCCCCAAGCGGGAGCTAGCTACGAGCAGTACTTC	CASRLDPQAGASYEQYF
.	TRBV14	TRBJ2-7	.	TGTGCCAGCAGCCCCGGAGGGCCGGCCGAGCAGTACTTC	CASSPGGPAEQYF
.	TRBV29-1	TRBJ1-2	TRBD1	TGCAGCGTTGAAAGCCGACAGGGGCTCTATGGCTACACCTTC	CSVESRQGLYGYTF
.	TRBV7-8	TRBJ2-7	.	TGTGCCAGCAGCTTCGATCTCGCGGCTTACGAGCAGTACTTC	CASSFDLAAYEQYF
.	TRBV11-1	TRBJ2-7	TRBD2	TGTGCCAGCAGCTTAATGGGACTAGCGGTGCCCTACGAGCAGTACTTC	CASSLMGLAVPYEQYF
.	TRBV29-1	TRBJ2-7	TRBD2	TGCAGCATGACTAGCGGAGCCTACGAGCAGTACTTC	CSMTSGAYEQYF
.	TRBV2	TRBJ1-4	.	TGTGCCAGCTCGATACAGGGTAATGAAAAACTGTTTTTT	CASSIQGNEKLFF
.	TRBV7-6	TRBJ2-7	.	TGTGCCAGCAGCTTTGGCAGATCCTACGAGCAGTACTTC	CASSFGRSYEQYF
.	TRBV5-1	TRBJ2-7	.	TGCGCCAGCAGCTTGGTCACTAGCAGCCCCTACGAGCAGTACTTC	CASSLVTSSPYEQYF
.	TRBV28	TRBJ2-5	.	TGTGCCAGCAGTTTCTCAAGGGGGTCCTTAGGGGAGACCCAGTACTTC	CASSFSRGSLGETQYF
.	TRBV4-2	TRBJ2-1	.	TGTGCCAGCAGCCAACAGGGGAATGAGCAGTTCTTC	CASSQQGNEQFF
.	TRBV28	TRBJ2-7	.	TGTGCCAGCAGTTTATTAGGTGGGAGACTCTACGAGCAGTACTTC	CASSLLGGRLYEQYF
once	TRBV19	TRBJ2-3	.	TGTGCCAGTAGGCGCAGGGCAGTACCAGATACGCAGTATTTT	CASRRRAVPDTQYF
.	TRBV28	TRBJ2-7	TRBD2	TGTGCCAGCAGTTTAATTGCGGGAGAGGGTGCCGAGCAGTACTTC	CASSLIAGEGAEQYF
.	TRBV5-1	TRBJ2-1	.	TGCGCCACAGGAGGAGGGAACTACAATGAGCAGTTCTTC	CATGGGNYNEQFF
.	TRBV2	TRBJ2-1	TRBD2	TGTGCCAGCAGTCCTGGACTAGCGGGATGGTATGAGCAGTTCTTC	CASSPGLAGWYEQFF
.	TRBV7-2	TRBJ1-2	TRBD1	TGTGCCAGCAGCACACAGGGGTCGGACTATGGCTACACCTTC	CASSTQGSDYGYTF
.	TRBV11-2	TRBJ1-3	.	TGTGCCAGCAGCTTATTGGGCAGCGGACGAAGCTCTGGAAACACCATATATTTT	CASSLLGSGRSSGNTIYF
.	TRBV19	TRBJ1-2	.	TGTGCCAGTAGTATTTCAGGGGACTATGGCTACACCTTC	CASSISGDYGYTF
.	TRBV27	TRBJ2-5	TRBD1	TGTGCCAGCCCAGGGGGCCCAGAGACCCAGTACTTC	CASPGGPETQYF
.	TRBV12-5	TRBJ2-1	.	TGTGCTAGTGCCCTACTGCCCGACAATGAGCAGTTCTTC	CASALLPDNEQFF